This TCR beta chain came from a study of radiotherapy plus CTLA-4 blockade in lung cancer. Across the study: Objective responses emerged in around 19% of patients, and 31% attained disease control.

Study-level findings and limits: TCR clones from tumors expanded in blood after radiotherapy plus ipilimumab.

The germline CDR1 and CDR2 sequences are SQVTM and ANQGSEA. This CDR3 comprises 13 residues. With V trimmed by 1 base and J by 4 bases, 3 bases remained unmatched. TCRdb's table, derived via immunoSEQ multiplex PCR, lists solely in-frame clones and lacks some. Here the sample spans about 70,000 clones, around 69% being singletons. Focal radiation was given together with CTLA-4 blockade (ipilimumab) to patients with chemo-refractory metastatic non-small-cell lung cancer. Concerning this clone: Its target is unknown.

The rearrangement uses TRBV29-1 and TRBJ2-5, with 7 bases identical to TRBD2. The sequences come from peripheral blood, collected from a patient treated with radiotherapy plus ipilimumab. The sequence derives from a human donor with non-small cell lung cancer whose response to radiotherapy plus ipilimumab could not be evaluated. Some clones in this sample may be carry-over from other donors' samples. CDR3 in DNA: TGCAGCGTTGAAGCGGGGGGAGCAGAGACCCAGTACTTC. Translating it yields CSVEAGGAETQYF.